The source of this T cell receptor beta chain is a study of radiation and T cells in renal cell carcinoma. TCRdb's table, derived via immunoSEQ multiplex PCR, lists solely in-frame clones and lacks some. The sample includes approximately 150,000 clones, about 88% of them seen just once. CDR3 size: 15 residues. Unmatched junction bases numbered 3, after V lost 3 bases and J lost 0 bases. Germline V lookup: CDR1 SGHRS, CDR2 YFSETQ. Stated time point: blood 4 weeks post-SBRT, at nephrectomy. Treatment denoted: 15 Gy SBRT to primary tumor, nephrectomy 4 weeks later. The chain combines TRBV5-1 with TRBJ2-3; TRBD2 aligns across 8 bases. This material consisted of blood, taken from a patient whose treatment included radiotherapy and nephrectomy. This clonotype was sampled from a woman aged 45-65 years with renal cell carcinoma. CDR3 protein: CASSSRTSSTDTQYF. DNA of the CDR3: TGCGCCAGCAGCTCTAGGACTAGCAGCACAGATACGCAGTATTTT.